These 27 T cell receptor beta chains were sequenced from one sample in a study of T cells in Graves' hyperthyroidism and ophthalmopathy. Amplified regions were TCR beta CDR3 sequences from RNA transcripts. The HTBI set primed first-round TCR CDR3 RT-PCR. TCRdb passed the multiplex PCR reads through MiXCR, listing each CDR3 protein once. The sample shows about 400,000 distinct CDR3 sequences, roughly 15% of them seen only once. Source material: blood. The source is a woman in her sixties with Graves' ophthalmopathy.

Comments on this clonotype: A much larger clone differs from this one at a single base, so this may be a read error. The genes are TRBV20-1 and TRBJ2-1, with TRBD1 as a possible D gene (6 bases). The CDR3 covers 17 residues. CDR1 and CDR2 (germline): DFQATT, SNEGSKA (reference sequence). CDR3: CSARSSGVILSYSEQFF. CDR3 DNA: TGCAGTGCTAGATCTTCAGGGGTTATTCTCTCCTACAGTGAGCAGTTCTTC.

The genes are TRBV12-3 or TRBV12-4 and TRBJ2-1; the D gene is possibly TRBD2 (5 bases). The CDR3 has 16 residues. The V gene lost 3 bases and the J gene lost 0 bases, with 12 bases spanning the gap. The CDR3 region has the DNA TGTGCCAGCAGTTTCCCGGGGTCGAGCTCCTACAATGAGCAGTTCTTC. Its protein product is CASSFPGSSSYNEQFF.

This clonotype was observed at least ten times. CDR3 loop: CASSPPRPILTKNIQYF. Written as DNA, the CDR3 is TGTGCCAGCAGCCCGCCCCGCCCGATACTTACCAAAAACATTCAGTACTTC. The rearrangement joins TRBV2 to TRBJ2-4, with no clear D. Germline V gives CDR1 SNHLY, CDR2 FYNNEI. This CDR3 contains 17 residues. Deletions cut 6 bases from V and 2 bases from J, with 20 bases between.

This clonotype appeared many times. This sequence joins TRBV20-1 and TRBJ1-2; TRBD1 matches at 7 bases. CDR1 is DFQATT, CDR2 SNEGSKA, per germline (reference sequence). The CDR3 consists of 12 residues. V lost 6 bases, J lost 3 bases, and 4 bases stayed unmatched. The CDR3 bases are TGCAGTGCGCGGGACAGCTACTATGGCTACACCTTC. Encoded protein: CSARDSYYGYTF.

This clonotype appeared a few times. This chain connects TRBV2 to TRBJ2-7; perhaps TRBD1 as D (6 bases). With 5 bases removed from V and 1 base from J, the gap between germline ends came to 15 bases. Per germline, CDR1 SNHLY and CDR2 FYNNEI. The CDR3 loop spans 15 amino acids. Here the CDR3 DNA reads TGTGCCAGCAGTTCCTTCGACAGGTTTTCCTACGAGCAGTACTTC. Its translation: CASSSFDRFSYEQYF.

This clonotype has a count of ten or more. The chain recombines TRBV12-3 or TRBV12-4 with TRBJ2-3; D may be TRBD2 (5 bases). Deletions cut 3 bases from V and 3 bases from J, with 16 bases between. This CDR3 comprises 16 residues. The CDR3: CASSFYRRRSTDTQYF. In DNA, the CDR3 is TGTGCCAGCAGTTTTTATCGGCGGAGGAGTACAGATACGCAGTATTTT.

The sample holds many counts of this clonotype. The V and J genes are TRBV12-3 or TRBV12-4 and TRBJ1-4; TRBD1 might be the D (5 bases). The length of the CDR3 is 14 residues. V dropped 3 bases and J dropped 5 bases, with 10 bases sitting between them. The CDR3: CASSFAGGNEKLFF. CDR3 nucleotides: TGTGCCAGCAGTTTCGCGGGGGGGAATGAAAAACTGTTTTTT.

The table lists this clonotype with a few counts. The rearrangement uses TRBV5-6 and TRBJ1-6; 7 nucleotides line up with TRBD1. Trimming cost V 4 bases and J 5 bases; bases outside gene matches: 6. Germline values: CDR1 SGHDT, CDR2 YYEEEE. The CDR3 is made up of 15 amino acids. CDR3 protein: CASSLADRDNSPLHF. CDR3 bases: TGTGCCAGCAGCCTCGCCGACAGGGATAATTCACCCCTCCACTTT.

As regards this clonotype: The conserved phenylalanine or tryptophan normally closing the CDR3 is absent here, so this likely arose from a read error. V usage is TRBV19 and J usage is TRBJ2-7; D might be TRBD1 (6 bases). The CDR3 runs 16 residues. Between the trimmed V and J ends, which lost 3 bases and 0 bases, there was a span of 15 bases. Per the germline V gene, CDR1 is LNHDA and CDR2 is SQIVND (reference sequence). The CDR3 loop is CASSMYPDRSSYEQYL. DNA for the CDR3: TGTGCCAGTAGTATGTACCCAGACAGGAGCTCCTACGAGCAGTACCTC.

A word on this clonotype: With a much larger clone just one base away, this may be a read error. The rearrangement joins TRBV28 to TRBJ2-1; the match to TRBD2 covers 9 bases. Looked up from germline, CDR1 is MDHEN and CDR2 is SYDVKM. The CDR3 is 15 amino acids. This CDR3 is CPSTFGGRVYNEQFF. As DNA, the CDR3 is TGTCCCAGCACCTTCGGCGGGAGGGTCTACAATGAGCAGTTCTTC.

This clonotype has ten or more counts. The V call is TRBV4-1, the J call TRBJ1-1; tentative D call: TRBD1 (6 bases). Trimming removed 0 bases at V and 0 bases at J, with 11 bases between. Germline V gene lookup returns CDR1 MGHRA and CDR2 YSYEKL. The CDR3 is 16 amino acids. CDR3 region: CASSQEARGVNTEAFF. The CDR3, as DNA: TGCGCCAGCAGCCAAGAGGCCAGGGGTGTGAACACTGAAGCTTTCTTT.

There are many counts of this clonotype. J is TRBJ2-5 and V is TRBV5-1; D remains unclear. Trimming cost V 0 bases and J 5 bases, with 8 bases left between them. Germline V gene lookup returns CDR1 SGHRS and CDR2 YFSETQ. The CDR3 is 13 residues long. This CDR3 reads CASSLGVEETQYF. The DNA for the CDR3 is TGCGCCAGCAGCTTGGGGGTGGAGGAGACCCAGTACTTC. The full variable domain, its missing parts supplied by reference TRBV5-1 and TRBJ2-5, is KAGVTQTPRYLIKTRGQQVTLSCSPISGHRSVSWYQQTPGQGLQFLFEYFSETQRNKGNFPGRFSGRQFSNSRSEMNVSTLELGDSALYLCASSLGVEETQYFGPGTRLLVL.

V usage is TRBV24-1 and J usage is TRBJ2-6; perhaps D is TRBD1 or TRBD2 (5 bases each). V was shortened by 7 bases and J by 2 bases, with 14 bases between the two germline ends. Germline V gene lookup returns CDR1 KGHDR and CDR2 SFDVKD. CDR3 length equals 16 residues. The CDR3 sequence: CATSQGVGAGANVLTF. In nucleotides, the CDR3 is TGTGCCACCAGCCAAGGGGTGGGGGCTGGGGCCAACGTCCTGACTTTC.

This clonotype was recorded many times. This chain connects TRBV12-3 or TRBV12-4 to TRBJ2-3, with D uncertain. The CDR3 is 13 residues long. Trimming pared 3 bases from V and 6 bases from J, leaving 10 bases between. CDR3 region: CASSFNAADTQYF. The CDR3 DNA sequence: TGTGCCAGCAGTTTTAATGCGGCGGATACGCAGTATTTT.

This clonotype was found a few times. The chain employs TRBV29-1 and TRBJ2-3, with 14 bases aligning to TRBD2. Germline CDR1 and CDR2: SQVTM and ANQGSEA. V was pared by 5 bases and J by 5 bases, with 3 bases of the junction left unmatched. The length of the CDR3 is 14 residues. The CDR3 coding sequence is TGCAGCGTTCGGACTAGCGGGAGGAAAGATACGCAGTATTTT. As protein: CSVRTSGRKDTQYF.

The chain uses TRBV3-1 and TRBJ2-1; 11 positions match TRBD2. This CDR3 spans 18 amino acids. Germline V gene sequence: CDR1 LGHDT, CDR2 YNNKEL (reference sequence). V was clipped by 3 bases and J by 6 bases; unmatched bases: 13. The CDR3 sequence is CASSQELPGLAAINEQFF. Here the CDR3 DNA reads TGTGCCAGCAGCCAGGAACTACCGGGACTAGCGGCTATCAATGAGCAGTTCTTC.

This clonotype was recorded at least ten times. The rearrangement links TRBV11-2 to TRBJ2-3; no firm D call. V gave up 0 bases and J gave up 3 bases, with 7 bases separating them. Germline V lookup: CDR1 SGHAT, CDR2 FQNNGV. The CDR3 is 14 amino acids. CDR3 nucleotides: TGTGCCAGCAGCTTAGAACAGATTACAGATACGCAGTATTTT. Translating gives CASSLEQITDTQYF. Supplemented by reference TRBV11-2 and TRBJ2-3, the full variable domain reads EAGVAQSPRYKIIEKRQSVAFWCNPISGHATLYWYQQILGQGPKLLIQFQNNGVVDDSQLPKDRFSAERLKGVDSTLKIQPAKLEDSAVYLCASSLEQITDTQYFGPGTRLTVL.

The CDR3 bases are TGTGCCAGCAGTGGGGGACAGGGGGCGTCGGGTACTGAAGCTTTCTTT. This encodes CASSGGQGASGTEAFF. The rearrangement joins TRBV6-2 or TRBV6-3 to TRBJ1-1; 12 bases fit TRBD1. The V gene end was trimmed by 5 bases and the J gene end by 5 bases; junction bases not matched to a gene: 9. Germline loops: CDR1 MNHEY, CDR2 SVGEGT. The CDR3 totals 16 residues.

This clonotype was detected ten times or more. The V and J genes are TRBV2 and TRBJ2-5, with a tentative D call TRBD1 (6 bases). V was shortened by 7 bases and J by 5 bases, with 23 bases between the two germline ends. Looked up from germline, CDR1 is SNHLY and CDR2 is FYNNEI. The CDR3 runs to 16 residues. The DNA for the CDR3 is TGTGCCAGCATCCCCGGGACAACGAACCCCTCGGAGACCCAGTACTTC. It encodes CASIPGTTNPSETQYF.

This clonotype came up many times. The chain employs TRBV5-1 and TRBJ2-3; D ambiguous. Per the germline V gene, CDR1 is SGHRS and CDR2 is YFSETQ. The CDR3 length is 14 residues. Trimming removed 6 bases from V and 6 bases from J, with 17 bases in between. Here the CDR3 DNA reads TGCGCCAGCACGAACTATCCCCCGGCCGATACGCAGTATTTT. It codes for CASTNYPPADTQYF.

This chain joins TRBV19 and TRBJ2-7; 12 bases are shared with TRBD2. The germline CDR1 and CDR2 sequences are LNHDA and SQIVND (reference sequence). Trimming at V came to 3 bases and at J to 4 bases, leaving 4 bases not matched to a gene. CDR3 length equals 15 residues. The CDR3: CASSMTSGSIYEQYF. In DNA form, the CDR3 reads TGTGCCAGTAGTATGACTAGCGGGAGTATTTACGAGCAGTACTTC.

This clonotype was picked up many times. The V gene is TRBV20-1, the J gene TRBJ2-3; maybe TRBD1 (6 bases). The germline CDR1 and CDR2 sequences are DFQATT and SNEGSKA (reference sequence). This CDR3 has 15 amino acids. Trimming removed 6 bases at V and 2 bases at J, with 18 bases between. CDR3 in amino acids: CSATDRIKNTDTQYF. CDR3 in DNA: TGCAGTGCAACCGACAGGATAAAAAACACAGATACGCAGTATTTT.

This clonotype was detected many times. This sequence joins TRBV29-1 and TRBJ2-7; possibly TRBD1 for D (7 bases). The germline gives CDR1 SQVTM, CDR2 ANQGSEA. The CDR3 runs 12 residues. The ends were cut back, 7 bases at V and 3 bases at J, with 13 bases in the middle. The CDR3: CSGGGGFYEQYF. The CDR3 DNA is TGCAGCGGTGGAGGGGGCTTCTACGAGCAGTACTTC.

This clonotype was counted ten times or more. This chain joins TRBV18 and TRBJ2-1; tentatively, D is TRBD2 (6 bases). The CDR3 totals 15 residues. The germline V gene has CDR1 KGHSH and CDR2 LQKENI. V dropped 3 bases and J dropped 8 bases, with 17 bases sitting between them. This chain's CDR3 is CASSPREAGRDEQFF. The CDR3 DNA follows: TGTGCCAGCTCACCCCGAGAGGCGGGGCGGGATGAGCAGTTCTTC. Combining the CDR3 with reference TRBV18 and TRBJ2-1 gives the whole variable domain NAGVMQNPRHLVRRRGQEARLRCSPMKGHSHVYWYRQLPEEGLKFMVYLQKENIIDESGMPKERFSAEFPKEGPSILRIQQVVRGDSAAYFCASSPREAGRDEQFFGPGTRLTVL.

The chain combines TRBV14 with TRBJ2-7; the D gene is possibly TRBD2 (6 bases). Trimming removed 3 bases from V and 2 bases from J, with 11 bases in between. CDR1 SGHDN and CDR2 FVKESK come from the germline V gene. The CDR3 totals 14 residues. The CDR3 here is CASSHWGDAYEQYF. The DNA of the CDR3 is TGTGCCAGCAGCCATTGGGGGGACGCCTACGAGCAGTACTTC.

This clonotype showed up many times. For the CDR3, the DNA is TGTGCCAGCAGCTTAACTGGGGCCTCCTACGAGCAGTACTTC. Translating it yields CASSLTGASYEQYF. The chain carries TRBV9 and TRBJ2-7, with D possibly TRBD1 on 5 matching bases. V was trimmed by 4 bases and J by 0 bases, leaving 11 bases between them. This CDR3 contains 14 residues. The germline V gene has CDR1 SGDLS and CDR2 YYNGEE.

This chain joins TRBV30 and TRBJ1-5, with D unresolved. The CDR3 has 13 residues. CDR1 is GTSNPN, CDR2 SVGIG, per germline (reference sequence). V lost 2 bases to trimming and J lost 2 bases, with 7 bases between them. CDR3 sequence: CAWSSRGNQPQHF. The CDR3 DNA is TGTGCCTGGAGTTCTAGGGGCAATCAGCCCCAGCATTTT. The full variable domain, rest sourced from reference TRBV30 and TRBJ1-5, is SQTIHQWPATLVQPVGSPLSLECTVEGTSNPNLYWYRQAAGRGLQLLFYSVGIGQISSEVPQNLSASRPQDRQFILSSKKLLLSDSGFYLCAWSSRGNQPQHFGDGTRLSIL.